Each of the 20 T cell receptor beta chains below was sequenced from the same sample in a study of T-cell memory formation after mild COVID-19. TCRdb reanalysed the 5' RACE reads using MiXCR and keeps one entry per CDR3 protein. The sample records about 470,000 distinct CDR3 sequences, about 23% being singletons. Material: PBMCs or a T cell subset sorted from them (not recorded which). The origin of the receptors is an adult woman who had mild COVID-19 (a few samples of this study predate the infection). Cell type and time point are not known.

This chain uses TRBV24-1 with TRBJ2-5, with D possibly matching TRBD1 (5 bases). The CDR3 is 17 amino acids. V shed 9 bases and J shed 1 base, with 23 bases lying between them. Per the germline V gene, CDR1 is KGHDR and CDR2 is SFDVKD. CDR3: CATGENSRTLIQETQYF. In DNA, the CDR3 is TGTGCCACCGGGGAAAACAGCCGGACACTGATCCAAGAGACCCAGTACTTC.

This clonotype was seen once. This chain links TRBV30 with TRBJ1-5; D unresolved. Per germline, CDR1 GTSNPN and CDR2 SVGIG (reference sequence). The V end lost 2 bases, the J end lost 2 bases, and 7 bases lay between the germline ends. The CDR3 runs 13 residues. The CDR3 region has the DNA TGTGCCTGGAGTATACACGGCAATCAGCCCCAGCATTTT. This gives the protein CAWSIHGNQPQHF. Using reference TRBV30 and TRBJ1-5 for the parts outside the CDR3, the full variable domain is SQTIHQWPATLVQPVGSPLSLECTVEGTSNPNLYWYRQAAGRGLQLLFYSVGIGQISSEVPQNLSASRPQDRQFILSSKKLLLSDSGFYLCAWSIHGNQPQHFGDGTRLSIL.

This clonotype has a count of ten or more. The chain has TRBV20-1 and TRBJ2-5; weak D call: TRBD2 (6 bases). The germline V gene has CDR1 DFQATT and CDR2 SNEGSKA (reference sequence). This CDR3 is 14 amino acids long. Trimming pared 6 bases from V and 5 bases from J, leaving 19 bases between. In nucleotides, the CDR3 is TGCAGTGCAATAAAGGGAGGAGGCGGCGAGACCCAGTACTTC. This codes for CSAIKGGGGETQYF.

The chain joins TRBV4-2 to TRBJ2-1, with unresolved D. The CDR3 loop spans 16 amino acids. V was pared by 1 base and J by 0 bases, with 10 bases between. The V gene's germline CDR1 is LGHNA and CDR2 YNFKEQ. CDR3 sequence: CASSQGKQNSYNEQFF. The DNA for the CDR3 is TGTGCCAGCAGCCAAGGGAAGCAGAACTCCTACAATGAGCAGTTCTTC.

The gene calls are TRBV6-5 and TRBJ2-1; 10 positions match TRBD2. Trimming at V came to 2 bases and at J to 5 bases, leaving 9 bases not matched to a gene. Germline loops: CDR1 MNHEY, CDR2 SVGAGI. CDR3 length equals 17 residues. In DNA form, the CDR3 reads TGTGCCAGCAGTTACATCCGGCTAGCGGGAGTCCACAATGAGCAGTTCTTC. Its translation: CASSYIRLAGVHNEQFF.

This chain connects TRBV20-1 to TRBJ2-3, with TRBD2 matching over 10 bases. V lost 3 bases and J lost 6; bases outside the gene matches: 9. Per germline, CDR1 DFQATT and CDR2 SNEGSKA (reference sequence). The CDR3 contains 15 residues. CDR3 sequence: CSASTSGRAWDTQYF. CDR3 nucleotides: TGCAGTGCTAGTACCAGCGGGAGGGCCTGGGATACGCAGTATTTT.

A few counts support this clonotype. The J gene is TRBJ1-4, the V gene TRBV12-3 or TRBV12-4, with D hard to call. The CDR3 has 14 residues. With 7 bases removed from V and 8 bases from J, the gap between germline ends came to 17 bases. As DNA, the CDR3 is TGTGCCAGCACCCTTAAGGCAGACGTCGAAAAACTGTTTTTT. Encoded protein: CASTLKADVEKLFF.

The CDR3 reads CASSYSTGTNTEAFF. CDR3 in DNA: TGTGCCAGCAGTTACTCGACAGGCACGAACACTGAAGCTTTCTTT. The chain links TRBV6-5 to TRBJ1-1, with D perhaps TRBD1 (6 bases). The V end was cut by 0 bases, the J end by 1 base, with 9 bases between. Germline-derived CDR1 and CDR2 are MNHEY and SVGAGI. CDR3 size: 15 residues.

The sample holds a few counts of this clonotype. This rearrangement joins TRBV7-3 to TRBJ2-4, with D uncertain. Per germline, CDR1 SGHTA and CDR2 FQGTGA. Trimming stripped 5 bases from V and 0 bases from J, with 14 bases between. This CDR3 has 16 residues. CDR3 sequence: CASSHFASQAKNIQYF. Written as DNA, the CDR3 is TGTGCCAGCAGCCATTTCGCATCACAAGCCAAAAACATTCAGTACTTC.

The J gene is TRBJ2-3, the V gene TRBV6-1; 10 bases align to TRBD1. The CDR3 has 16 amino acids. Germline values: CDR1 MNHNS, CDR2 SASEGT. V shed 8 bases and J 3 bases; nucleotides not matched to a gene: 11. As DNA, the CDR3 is TGTGCCAGCTCTTTGGTGACAGGGGGCAAGACAGATACGCAGTATTTT. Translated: CASSLVTGGKTDTQYF.

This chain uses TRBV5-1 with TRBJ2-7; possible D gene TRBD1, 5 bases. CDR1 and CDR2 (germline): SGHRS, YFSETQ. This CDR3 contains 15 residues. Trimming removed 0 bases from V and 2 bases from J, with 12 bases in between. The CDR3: CASSLAGRAAYEQYF. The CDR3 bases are TGCGCCAGCAGCTTGGCGGGCAGGGCCGCCTACGAGCAGTACTTC.

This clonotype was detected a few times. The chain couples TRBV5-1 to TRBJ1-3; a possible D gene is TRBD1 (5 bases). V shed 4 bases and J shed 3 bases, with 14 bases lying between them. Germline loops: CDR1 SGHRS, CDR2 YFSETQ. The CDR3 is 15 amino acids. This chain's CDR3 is CASSPPMGDGNTIYF. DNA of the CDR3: TGCGCCAGCAGCCCCCCTATGGGGGATGGAAACACCATATATTTT.

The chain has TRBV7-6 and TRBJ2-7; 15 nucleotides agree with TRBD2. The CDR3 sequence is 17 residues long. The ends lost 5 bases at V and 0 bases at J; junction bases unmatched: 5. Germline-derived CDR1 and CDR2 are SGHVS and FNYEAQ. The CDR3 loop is CASSTGTSGRISYEQYF. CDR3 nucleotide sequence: TGTGCCAGCAGCACAGGGACTAGCGGGAGGATCTCCTACGAGCAGTACTTC.

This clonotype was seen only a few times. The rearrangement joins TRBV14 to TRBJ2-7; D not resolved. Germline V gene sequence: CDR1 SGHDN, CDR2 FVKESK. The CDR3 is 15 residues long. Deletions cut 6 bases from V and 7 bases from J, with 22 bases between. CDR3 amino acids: CASSPRLRLGEEQYF. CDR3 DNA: TGTGCCAGCAGTCCCCGCCTTCGGCTAGGAGAAGAGCAGTACTTC.

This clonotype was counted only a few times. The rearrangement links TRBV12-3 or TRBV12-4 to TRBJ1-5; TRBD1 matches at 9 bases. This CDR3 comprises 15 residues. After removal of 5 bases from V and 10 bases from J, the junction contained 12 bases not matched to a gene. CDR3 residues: CASSGIPGQGIPQHF. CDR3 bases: TGTGCCAGCAGTGGGATACCGGGACAGGGAATACCCCAGCATTTT.

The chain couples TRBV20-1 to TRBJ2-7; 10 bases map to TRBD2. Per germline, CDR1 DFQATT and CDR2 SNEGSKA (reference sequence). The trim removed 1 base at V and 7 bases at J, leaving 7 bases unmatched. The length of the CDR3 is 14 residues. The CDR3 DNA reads TGCAGTGCTAGAGTGCCGCTAGCGGGGGATGAGCAGTACTTC. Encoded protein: CSARVPLAGDEQYF.

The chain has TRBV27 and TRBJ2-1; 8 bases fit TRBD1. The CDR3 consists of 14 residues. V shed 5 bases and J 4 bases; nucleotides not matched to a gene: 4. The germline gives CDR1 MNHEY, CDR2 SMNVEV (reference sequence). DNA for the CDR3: TGTGCCAGCAGTCACGGGACAGGATACAATGAGCAGTTCTTC. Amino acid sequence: CASSHGTGYNEQFF.

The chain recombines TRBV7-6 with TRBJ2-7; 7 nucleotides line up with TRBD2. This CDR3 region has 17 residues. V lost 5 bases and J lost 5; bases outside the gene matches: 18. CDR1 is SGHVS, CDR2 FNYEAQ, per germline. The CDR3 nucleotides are TGTGCCAGCAGCCGATACCCCGTCGCGGGAGACGGCCACGAGCAGTACTTC. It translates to CASSRYPVAGDGHEQYF.

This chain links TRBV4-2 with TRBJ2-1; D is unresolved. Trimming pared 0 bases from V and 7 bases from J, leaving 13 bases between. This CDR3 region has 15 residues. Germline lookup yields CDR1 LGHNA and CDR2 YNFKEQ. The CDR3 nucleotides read TGTGCCAGCAGCCAAGATCGTACAGTTTCGAATGAGCAGTTCTTC. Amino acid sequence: CASSQDRTVSNEQFF.

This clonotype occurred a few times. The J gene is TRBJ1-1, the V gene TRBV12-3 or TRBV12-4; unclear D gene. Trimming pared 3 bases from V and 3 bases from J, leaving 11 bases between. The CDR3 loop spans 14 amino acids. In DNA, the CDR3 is TGTGCCAGCAGTTTGGGAGTTTTGTACACTGAAGCTTTCTTT. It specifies CASSLGVLYTEAFF.